Listed here are 5 T cell receptor beta chains from one sample, sequenced in a study of T cell repertoires in cytomegalovirus infection. A single record per CDR3 protein comes from TCRdb applying MiXCR to the reads. The table has some 77,000 distinct CDR3 sequences, roughly 3.6% seen once. The source material was PBMCs. Every receptor here comes from a human donor in good health (CMV status not recorded). Some clones in this sample may be carry-over from other donors' samples.

This clonotype was seen at least ten times. V gene TRBV7-3 combines with J gene TRBJ2-5, with 7 nucleotides matching TRBD2. The CDR3 is 14 residues long. V lost 4 bases to trimming and J lost 5 bases; unmatched junction nucleotides: 7. CDR1 is SGHTA, CDR2 FQGTGA, per germline. The CDR3 sequence: CASSSSGAVETQYF. In DNA, the CDR3 is TGTGCCAGCAGCTCAAGCGGGGCGGTCGAGACCCAGTACTTC.

This clonotype has a count of ten or more. The V gene is TRBV6-1, the J gene TRBJ1-2; tentative D call: TRBD1 (6 bases). The germline V gene encodes CDR1 MNHNS and CDR2 SASEGT. The CDR3 length is 14 residues. Trimming pared 9 bases from V and 0 bases from J, leaving 14 bases between. The CDR3 here is CASAPGHANYGYTF. CDR3 coding DNA: TGTGCCAGTGCGCCGGGACATGCTAACTATGGCTACACCTTC.

This clonotype appeared many times. V is TRBV12-3 or TRBV12-4 and J is TRBJ1-1; 8 bases agree with TRBD1. The CDR3 is made up of 16 amino acids. J gave up 3 bases and V 7 bases, and 13 bases lay outside the gene matches. CDR3 DNA sequence: TGTGCCAGCAAAGCTCACGGGACAGGTCCAGACACTGAAGCTTTCTTT. It yields the protein CASKAHGTGPDTEAFF.

This clonotype was detected many times. The chain couples TRBV27 to TRBJ1-2; 7 nucleotides match TRBD1. With V trimmed by 1 base and J by 3 bases, 5 bases remained unmatched. The CDR3 contains 15 residues. Germline V gene lookup returns CDR1 MNHEY and CDR2 SMNVEV (reference sequence). The CDR3 DNA reads TGTGCCAGCAGTTTATACCCGGGACAGTACTATGGCTACACCTTC. Translated, it gives CASSLYPGQYYGYTF.

There are many counts of this clonotype. The genes are TRBV6-1 and TRBJ1-5, with unresolved D. This CDR3 comprises 14 residues. The V end lost 9 bases, the J end lost 0 bases, and 12 bases lay between the germline ends. Germline V gives CDR1 MNHNS, CDR2 SASEGT. The CDR3: CASTPDGSNQPQHF. The CDR3 DNA reads TGTGCCAGTACTCCCGACGGTAGCAATCAGCCCCAGCATTTT.